Following are 6 T cell receptor beta chains from one sample sequenced in a study of blood T cells in healthy people across ages. With a J-beta primer mix and a sample-barcoded 5' primer, a second PCR ran about 7 to 11 cycles. TCRdb processed the 5' RACE reads anew with MiXCR; each CDR3 protein has one entry. The sample yields about 2 million distinct CDR3 sequences, 49% seen once. The sample consisted of blood. These receptor sequences come from a woman in her forties in good health.

This chain links TRBV4-1 with TRBJ2-7; D remains unclear. CDR3 size: 14 residues. V dropped 1 base and J dropped 4 bases, with 11 bases sitting between them. CDR1 is MGHRA and CDR2 is YSYEKL in the germline V gene. This CDR3 reads CASSQGRETYEQYF. CDR3 DNA sequence: TGCGCCAGCAGCCAAGGCAGAGAAACATACGAGCAGTACTTC.

This clonotype was seen a few times. The CDR3 here is CSARGTPADEQYF. CDR3 nucleotides: TGCAGTGCTAGAGGGACTCCTGCCGACGAGCAGTACTTC. The chain links TRBV20-1 to TRBJ2-7; D possibly corresponds to TRBD2 (5 bases). The germline gives CDR1 DFQATT, CDR2 SNEGSKA (reference sequence). The V end lost 1 base, the J end lost 5 bases, and 12 bases lay between the germline ends. The CDR3 sequence is 13 residues long.

This sequence joins TRBV2 and TRBJ2-7, with D perhaps matching TRBD1 (6 bases). Deletions cut 6 bases from V and 5 bases from J, with 17 bases between. The CDR3 extends over 14 amino acids. Per germline, CDR1 SNHLY and CDR2 FYNNEI. CDR3 DNA: TGTGCCAGCAGGGACAGACGGGCCCCCGACGAGCAGTACTTC. Its protein is CASRDRRAPDEQYF.

The genes are TRBV6-2 or TRBV6-3 and TRBJ1-2, with TRBD1 matching over 10 bases. CDR3 length equals 15 residues. The V and J ends lost 6 bases and 2 bases, in that order; junction bases with no gene match: 6. The germline V gene encodes CDR1 MNHEY and CDR2 SVGEGT. CDR3: CASRPRTGGNYGYTF. CDR3 coding DNA: TGTGCCAGCAGACCAAGGACAGGGGGAAACTATGGCTACACCTTC.

The V and J genes are TRBV20-1 and TRBJ1-4, with 7 bases matching TRBD1. V gave up 1 base and J gave up 0 bases; unmatched junction bases: 5. The CDR3 runs to 16 residues. Per germline, CDR1 DFQATT and CDR2 SNEGSKA (reference sequence). CDR3 loop: CSARVKGATTNEKLFF. As DNA, the CDR3 is TGCAGTGCTAGAGTAAAGGGGGCGACAACTAATGAAAAACTGTTTTTT.

The rearrangement links TRBV10-3 to TRBJ2-1; D is perhaps TRBD2 (7 bases). The CDR3 has 16 amino acids. The ends were cut back, 6 bases at V and 5 bases at J, with 20 bases in the middle. Germline lookup yields CDR1 ENHRY and CDR2 SYGVKD. For the CDR3, the DNA is TGTGCCATCAGCTCTCTCTGGGGGGGCACTAACAATGAGCAGTTCTTC. Encoded protein: CAISSLWGGTNNEQFF.